The rows below give T cell receptor beta chains drawn from one sample of a study of radiation and T cells in renal cell carcinoma. Profiled with immunoSEQ multiplex PCR; TCRdb holds only in-frame clones, not every one. Of roughly 170,000 clones detected, about 87% appear once; the ten largest clones hold around 10%. Sequences were derived from blood, sampled from a patient whose treatment included radiotherapy and nephrectomy. The receptors were gathered from a woman aged 45-60 years with renal cell carcinoma. Both conserved end residues are part of each CDR3. The D gene is left open where the match is weak. Size tells how often a clone was seen (once, few, many) or the class of an expanded clone, and some rows leave it out.

D	V	size	J	CDR3	DNA
.	TRBV19	.	TRBJ1-2	CASSIRPTGVDGYTF	TGTGCCAGTAGTATACGCCCTACGGGGGTTGATGGCTACACCTTC
.	TRBV5-1	.	TRBJ2-1	CASSLVVGGRRNEQFF	TGCGCCAGCAGCTTGGTGGTGGGGGGCCGTCGCAATGAGCAGTTCTTC
.	TRBV5-1	.	TRBJ2-2	CASSLDRVRSGELFF	TGCGCCAGCAGCTTGGACAGGGTTAGGTCCGGGGAGCTGTTTTTT
.	TRBV5-1	.	TRBJ1-4	CASSLDSANEKLFF	TGCGCCAGCAGCTTGGACAGTGCTAATGAAAAACTGTTTTTT
.	TRBV7-9	.	TRBJ2-7	CASSPPDGQVEQYF	TGTGCCAGCAGCCCTCCAGACGGCCAAGTCGAGCAGTACTTC
TRBD1	TRBV19	.	TRBJ1-1	CATEDRGYITEAFF	TGTGCCACCGAGGACAGGGGGTATATAACTGAAGCTTTCTTT
TRBD1	TRBV6-5	once	TRBJ1-2	CASSYSTGGNGYTF	TGTGCCAGCAGTTACTCGACAGGGGGTAATGGCTACACCTTC
TRBD1	TRBV5-1	once	TRBJ2-3	CASSLGGQNSDTQYF	TGCGCCAGCAGCTTGGGGGGACAGAATTCAGATACGCAGTATTTT
.	TRBV19	.	TRBJ2-7	CASSIGTTYEQYF	TGTGCCAGTAGTATAGGGACTACCTACGAGCAGTACTTC
.	TRBV15	.	TRBJ2-5	CATSRGSGGPVLETQYF	TGTGCCACCAGCAGAGGTTCCGGGGGGCCGGTTCTAGAGACCCAGTACTTC
.	TRBV6-5	.	TRBJ1-3	CASSYGHSRSGNTIYF	TGTGCCAGCAGTTACGGGCATAGCCGCTCTGGAAACACCATATATTTT
TRBD2	TRBV5-1	.	TRBJ2-5	CASSFGTSGAIRETQYF	TGCGCCAGCAGCTTTGGGACTAGCGGGGCGATAAGGGAGACCCAGTACTTC
.	TRBV11-3	.	TRBJ1-1	CASSSGASSGDTEAFF	TGTGCCAGCAGCTCAGGTGCGTCTAGTGGGGACACTGAAGCTTTCTTT
TRBD2	TRBV12-5	once	TRBJ2-7	CASGLVLTSGGNEQYF	TGTGCTAGTGGTTTGGTCCTGACTAGCGGGGGGAACGAGCAGTACTTC
.	TRBV7-9	.	TRBJ2-5	CASSLYGEETQYF	TGTGCCAGCAGCTTATATGGAGAAGAGACCCAGTACTTC
.	TRBV9	.	TRBJ1-5	CASSVGGGQPQHF	TGTGCCAGCAGCGTAGGGGGGGGTCAGCCCCAGCATTTT
TRBD2	TRBV25-1	.	TRBJ2-1	CASSEWLAGEDNEQFF	TGTGCCAGCAGTGAGTGGCTAGCGGGGGAGGACAATGAGCAGTTCTTC
TRBD2	TRBV2	.	TRBJ2-5	CASKEAPSGQETQYF	TGTGCCAGCAAGGAGGCCCCTAGCGGACAAGAGACCCAGTACTTC
.	TRBV6-5	once	TRBJ1-4	CASTEGGFNEKLFF	TGTGCCAGCACCGAGGGGGGGTTTAATGAAAAACTGTTTTTT
.	TRBV7-9	.	TRBJ2-1	CASSLEHGYNEQFF	TGTGCCAGCAGCTTAGAACACGGCTACAATGAGCAGTTCTTC
.	TRBV5-1	many	TRBJ1-1	CASSLFGGEVGTEAFF	TGCGCCAGCAGCTTGTTTGGAGGGGAGGTGGGCACTGAAGCTTTCTTT
.	TRBV7-9	.	TRBJ1-6	CASSVRQPNSPLHF	TGTGCCAGCAGCGTTCGACAGCCCAATTCACCCCTCCACTTT
TRBD1	TRBV30	once	TRBJ1-1	CAWRRTGVTEAFF	TGTGCCTGGAGAAGGACAGGGGTCACTGAAGCTTTCTTT
.	TRBV15	.	TRBJ2-7	CATSRDLTSNWGEQYF	TGTGCCACCAGCAGAGATTTAACATCTAATTGGGGCGAGCAGTACTTC
.	TRBV4-3	.	TRBJ1-1	CASSQEYGSSGDDTEAFF	TGCGCCAGCAGCCAAGAATATGGGAGCTCAGGGGATGACACTGAAGCTTTCTTT
.	TRBV5-1	.	TRBJ1-5	CASSPQGPPAQPQHF	TGCGCCAGCAGCCCCCAGGGGCCCCCGGCTCAGCCCCAGCATTTT
TRBD2	TRBV7-3	once	TRBJ2-7	CASSPEGSGVSYEQYF	TGTGCCAGCAGCCCCGAGGGTAGCGGGGTCTCCTACGAGCAGTACTTC
.	TRBV30	.	TRBJ2-1	CAWRDTNEQFF	TGTGCCTGGAGGGACACGAATGAGCAGTTCTTC